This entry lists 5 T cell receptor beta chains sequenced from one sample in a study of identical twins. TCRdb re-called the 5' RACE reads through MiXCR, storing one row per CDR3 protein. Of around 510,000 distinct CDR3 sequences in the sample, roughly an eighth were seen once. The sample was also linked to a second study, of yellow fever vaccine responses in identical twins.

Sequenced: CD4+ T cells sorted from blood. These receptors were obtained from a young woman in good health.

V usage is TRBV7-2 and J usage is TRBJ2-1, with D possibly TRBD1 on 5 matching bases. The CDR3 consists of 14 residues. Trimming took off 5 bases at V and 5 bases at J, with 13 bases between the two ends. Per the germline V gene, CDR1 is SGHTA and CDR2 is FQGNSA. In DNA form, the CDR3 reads TGTGCCAGCAGCCCCACAGGCCAAAACAATGAGCAGTTCTTC. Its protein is CASSPTGQNNEQFF.

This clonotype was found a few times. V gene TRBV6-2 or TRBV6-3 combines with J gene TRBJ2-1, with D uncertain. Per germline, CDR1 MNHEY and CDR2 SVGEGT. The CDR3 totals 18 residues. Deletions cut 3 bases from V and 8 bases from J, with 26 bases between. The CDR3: CASSYNPGLPSKMDEQFF. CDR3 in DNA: TGTGCCAGCAGTTATAACCCAGGTCTTCCCTCAAAAATGGATGAGCAGTTCTTC.

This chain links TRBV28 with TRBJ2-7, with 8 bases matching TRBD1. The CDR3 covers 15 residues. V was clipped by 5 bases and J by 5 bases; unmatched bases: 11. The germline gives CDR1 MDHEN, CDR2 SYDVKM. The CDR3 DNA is TGTGCCAGCAGTCCGGCAGGGGGCGGATCGCACGAGCAGTACTTC. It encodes CASSPAGGGSHEQYF.

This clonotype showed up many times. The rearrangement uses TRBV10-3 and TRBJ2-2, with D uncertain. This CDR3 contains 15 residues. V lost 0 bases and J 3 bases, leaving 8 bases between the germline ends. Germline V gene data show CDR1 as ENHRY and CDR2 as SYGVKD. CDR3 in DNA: TGTGCCATCAGTGAGTCAGGACGGGACACCGGGGAGCTGTTTTTT. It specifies CAISESGRDTGELFF.

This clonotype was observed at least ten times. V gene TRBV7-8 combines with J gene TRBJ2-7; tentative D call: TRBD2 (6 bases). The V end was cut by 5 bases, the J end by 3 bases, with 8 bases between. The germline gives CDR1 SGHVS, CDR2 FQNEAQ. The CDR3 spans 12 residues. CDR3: CASSVSGYEQYF. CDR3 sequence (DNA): TGTGCCAGCAGCGTTAGCGGCTACGAGCAGTACTTC.